This T cell receptor beta chain derives from a study of prognosis after radiotherapy for stage I lung cancer. CDR1 is SNHLY and CDR2 is FYNNEI in the germline V gene. This CDR3 spans 14 amino acids. The V gene end was trimmed by 2 bases and the J gene end by 7 bases; junction bases not matched to a gene: 5. Template was genomic DNA; TCR beta CDR3 amplified in two multiplex PCR rounds. Round one of PCR was performed, and it used primers specific to each TRBV and TRBJ gene. TCRdb re-analysed the multiplex PCR reads in MiXCR, keeping a single row per CDR3 protein. The sample includes around 16,000 distinct CDR3 sequences, about 15% of them seen just once. Two sampling time points were used, and around 6 milliliters of peripheral blood were drawn at each. Many counts were recorded for this clonotype.

This sample comprised PBMCs, obtained before or after stereotactic body radiation therapy (not recorded which). The sequence came from a donor over 45 with non-small cell lung cancer. V and J are TRBV2 and TRBJ1-2; 9 bases fit TRBD1. The CDR3: CASSEPGQGGGYTF. The CDR3 bases are TGTGCCAGCAGTGAACCGGGACAGGGTGGTGGCTACACCTTC.